Detailed here is one T cell receptor (beta chain). These data originate in a study of beta chain features in type 1 diabetes. Reverse transcription of all isolated RNA meant that expressed TCRB transcripts were sequenced. Profiling relied on immunoSEQ multiplex PCR, and the TCRdb table lists in-frame clones only, not all of them. Counted here are about 360,000 clones, roughly 13% occurring once; the ten biggest clones make up about 0.018%. The germline V gene encodes CDR1 SGHRS and CDR2 YFSETQ. After removal of 0 bases from V and 2 bases from J, the junction contained 6 bases not matched to a gene. This CDR3 comprises 17 residues.

The TCR originated in a man in his late teens or twenties in good health. This chain uses TRBV5-1 with TRBJ2-2; 8 nucleotides align to TRBD1. The sequenced sample was naive CD4+ T cells from blood. CDR3 nucleotides: TGCGCCAGCAGCTTGGAGCCAGGGGGCTATAACACCGGGGAGCTGTTTTTT. This translates into CASSLEPGGYNTGELFF. The full variable domain, with the rest looked up from reference TRBV5-1 and TRBJ2-2, is KAGVTQTPRYLIKTRGQQVTLSCSPISGHRSVSWYQQTPGQGLQFLFEYFSETQRNKGNFPGRFSGRQFSNSRSEMNVSTLELGDSALYLCASSLEPGGYNTGELFFGEGSRLTVL.